This TCR beta chain was observed in a study of Tregs in tolerant kidney transplant recipients (dated by TCRdb to 2018 to 2020). At the level of the whole study: Additional Treg samples were obtained from a roughly three-day mixed lymphocyte reaction with belatacept, in some cases followed by a roughly 5-day donor restimulation, before recipient CD4+CD25+CD127- cells were sorted. During sorting of primary belatacept mixed lymphocyte reaction cultures, recipient cells were distinguished from donor cells with antibodies. Before combined kidney and bone marrow transplantation, this study identified donor-specific regulatory T cells using TCRbeta sequencing and then followed those same cells after transplant. In 3 healthy controls, several methods of expanding Tregs specific for an allogeneic donor were compared by TCRbeta repertoire sequencing. General study outcomes and caveats: The study was limited by small patient numbers, and the findings need validation in larger populations and under other immunosuppression protocols. Expanding Tregs with activated donor B cells appeared to identify the most biologically relevant and donor-specific TCRbeta repertoire. Biological reproducibility was not examined directly, but technical replication error appeared to be minimal.

V and J are truncated by 0 bases and 6 bases respectively, leaving an intervening sequence of 18 bases. From the cysteine through the phenylalanine, the CDR3 covers 16 amino acids. The CDR3 DNA has 48 bases and is translated from base 1. The germline V gene provides CDR1 SGHRS and CDR2 YFSETQ. For TCRbeta CDR3 sequencing, genomic DNA was extracted from sorted cells using the QIAGEN DNeasy Blood and Tissue Kit. Through immunoSEQ, high-throughput TCRbeta CDR3 sequencing was done commercially, including PCR amplification with internal controls and bias correction. As for the authors' bioinformatics: Unique productive TCRbeta sequences were defined by CDR3 nucleotide sequence where primers matched, otherwise by CDR3 amino acid sequence with Vbeta and Jbeta genes. A sequence was defined as donor-reactive if the sequence was expanded at least 5-fold in CFSE-low cells compared with unstimulated cells and had a frequency of at least 0.01% in CFSE-low cells. Repertoire divergence was quantified by Jensen-Shannon divergence calculated from the top 100 TCRbeta sequences ranked by frequency. For samples with multiple sequencing runs, sorting error was corrected separately for each run before the runs were pooled. Sourced from immuneACCESS, this table was stored by TCRdb with only in-frame sequences that have V and J called. A share of the clones is absent; for the studies checked, an unresolved V gene accounts for under half, and the remainder has no known explanation. D and trimming come from the DNA, and the V and J calls and clone size come from that table. This sample holds around 31,000 clones; approximately 83% were observed only once. 2% to 2.5% of the sample is in the top ten clones.

This clone was recorded a few times. The antigen this receptor binds is unknown. Base qualities are not provided; no much larger clone lies one nucleotide away. Healthy control blood came either as purchased buffy coats or from healthy volunteers. Healthy control blood was processed to PBMCs with a Ficoll density gradient and then cryopreserved, whereas patient PBMCs were collected both before and after transplant. Sequencing was done on a sample of Tregs from blood cultured with allogeneic cells. This TCR derives from a human donor in good health. This sequence uses TRBV5-1 and TRBJ1-1, with a tentative D gene TRBD1 over 5 matching bases. The DNA reads as follows: TGCGCCAGCAGCTTGGGTGTGGATTGGGGGTTGGCTGAAGCTTTCTTT. It specifies CASSLGVDWGLAEAFF.